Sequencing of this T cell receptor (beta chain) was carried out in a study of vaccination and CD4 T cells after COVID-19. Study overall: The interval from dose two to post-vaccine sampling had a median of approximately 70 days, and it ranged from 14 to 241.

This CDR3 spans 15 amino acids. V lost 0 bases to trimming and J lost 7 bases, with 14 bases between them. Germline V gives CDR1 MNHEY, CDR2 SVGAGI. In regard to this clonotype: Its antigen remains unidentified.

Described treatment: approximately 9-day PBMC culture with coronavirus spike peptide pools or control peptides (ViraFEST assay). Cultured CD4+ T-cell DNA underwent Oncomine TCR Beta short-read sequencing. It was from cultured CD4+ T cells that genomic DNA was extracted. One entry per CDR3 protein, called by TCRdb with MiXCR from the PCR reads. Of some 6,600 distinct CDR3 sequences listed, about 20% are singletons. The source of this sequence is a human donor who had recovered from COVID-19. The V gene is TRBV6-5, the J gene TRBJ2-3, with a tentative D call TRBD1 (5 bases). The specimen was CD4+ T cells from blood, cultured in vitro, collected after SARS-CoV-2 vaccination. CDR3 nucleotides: TGTGCCAGCAGTTACTCCGTCACAGGCTCCAATACGCAGTATTTT. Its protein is CASSYSVTGSNTQYF.